This passage covers 27 T cell receptor beta chains from one sample sequenced in a study of T cells in Graves' hyperthyroidism and ophthalmopathy. Amplification of TCR beta CDR3 regions used RNA as the template. First-round RT-PCR targeting the TCR CDR3 was performed with the HTBI primer set. TCRdb recomputed calls from the multiplex PCR reads with MiXCR, one row per CDR3 protein. The sample includes 500,000 to 750,000 distinct CDR3 sequences, approximately 14% seen only once; the top ten take around 6.6%. Sequenced: blood. Every receptor here comes from a woman aged 25-40 years with Graves' hyperthyroidism.

Ten or more counts support this clonotype. This rearrangement joins TRBV20-1 to TRBJ2-1; 7 positions agree with TRBD2. The trim removed 5 bases at V and 2 bases at J, leaving 6 bases unmatched. Germline assignment: CDR1 DFQATT and CDR2 SNEGSKA (reference sequence). This CDR3 region has 14 residues. This CDR3 is CSAPSGNPYNEQFF. DNA for the CDR3: TGCAGTGCTCCAAGCGGGAACCCCTACAATGAGCAGTTCTTC.

This clonotype was observed a handful of times. The chain joins TRBV19 to TRBJ2-1, with D unclear. This CDR3 is built from 13 residues. Germline CDR1 is LNHDA and CDR2 is SQIVND (reference sequence). Trimming cost V 3 bases and J 6 bases, with 9 bases left between them. The CDR3 sequence is CASSMTVINEQFF. The CDR3 coding sequence is TGTGCCAGTAGTATGACGGTCATCAATGAGCAGTTCTTC.

The chain uses TRBV7-9 and TRBJ2-2, with D perhaps TRBD1 (6 bases). Germline assignment: CDR1 SEHNR and CDR2 FQNEAQ (reference sequence). The V and J ends lost 5 bases and 6 bases respectively, with 16 bases between them. This CDR3 region has 15 residues. Written as DNA, the CDR3 is TGTGCCAGCAGCCTACAACAGGGTCTCGCCGGGGAGCTGTTTTTT. This sequence encodes CASSLQQGLAGELFF.

The sample holds a few counts of this clonotype. The J gene is TRBJ2-7, the V gene TRBV25-1; 7 bases are shared with TRBD2. The CDR3 spans 16 residues. The germline gives CDR1 MGHDK, CDR2 SYGVNS. V gave up 2 bases and J gave up 2 bases; unmatched junction bases: 9. For the CDR3, the DNA is TGTGCCAGCAGTGAAGCGGGAGCGACCACCACCTACGAGCAGTACTTC. Translating gives CASSEAGATTTYEQYF.

The chain has TRBV2 and TRBJ2-1; 8 positions match TRBD1. Trimming removed 2 bases from V and 7 bases from J; junction bases left unmatched: 4. CDR3 length: 14 amino acids. The V gene's germline CDR1 is SNHLY and CDR2 FYNNEI. CDR3 residues: CASSERTGKNEQFF. The CDR3 nucleotides read TGTGCCAGCAGTGAAAGGACAGGGAAAAATGAGCAGTTCTTC.

Many counts were recorded for this clonotype. The chain links TRBV7-8 to TRBJ2-5; the match to TRBD2 covers 9 bases. Germline values: CDR1 SGHVS, CDR2 FQNEAQ. J lost 2 bases, V lost 4 bases, and 11 bases had no gene match. There are 17 residues in the CDR3. CDR3 sequence (DNA): TGTGCCAGCAGCTCCTTTCCCGGGACTAGCCCACAAGAGACCCAGTACTTC. Its translation is CASSSFPGTSPQETQYF.

This clonotype occurred many times. The rearrangement joins TRBV20-1 to TRBJ2-1; D might be TRBD2 (5 bases). Germline assignment: CDR1 DFQATT and CDR2 SNEGSKA (reference sequence). The V end lost 5 bases, the J end lost 9 bases, and 14 bases lay between the germline ends. This CDR3 is 12 amino acids long. The CDR3 here is CSARTRLGEQFF. CDR3 bases: TGCAGTGCTCGTACTAGATTAGGTGAGCAGTTCTTC.

This clonotype was recorded many times. DNA of the CDR3: TGTGCCAGCACTATGGCGGGAGGCCCCAATGAGCAGTTCTTC. Its translation: CASTMAGGPNEQFF. The rearrangement uses TRBV12-3 or TRBV12-4 and TRBJ2-1, with 8 bases aligning to TRBD2. This CDR3 comprises 14 residues. V lost 7 bases to trimming and J lost 6 bases; unmatched junction nucleotides: 8.

The chain carries TRBV6-1 and TRBJ2-3; D gene uncertain. Per the germline V gene, CDR1 is MNHNS and CDR2 is SASEGT. V shed 7 bases and J shed 6 bases, with 14 bases lying between them. This CDR3 is 13 amino acids long. The CDR3 DNA is TGTGCCAGCACCTTGTTTTTGGAGGATACGCAGTATTTT. This sequence encodes CASTLFLEDTQYF.

This clonotype has more than one count but fewer than ten. The CDR3 sequence: CASRGGTITDTQYF. As DNA, the CDR3 is TGTGCCAGCCGGGGGGGGACAATCACAGATACGCAGTATTTT. The chain couples TRBV6-2 or TRBV6-3 to TRBJ2-3; TRBD2 matches 8 bases. After removal of 8 bases from V and 2 bases from J, the junction contained 6 bases not matched to a gene. This CDR3 region has 14 residues. The V gene's germline CDR1 is MNHEY and CDR2 SVGEGT.

The chain links TRBV10-3 to TRBJ2-4; D remains ambiguous. Between the trimmed V and J ends, which lost 3 bases and 3 bases, there was a span of 12 bases. The V gene's germline CDR1 is ENHRY and CDR2 SYGVKD. The CDR3 runs to 15 residues. CDR3 residues: CAISDDGHHKNIQYF. CDR3 DNA sequence: TGTGCCATCAGTGATGACGGCCACCACAAAAACATTCAGTACTTC.

This chain uses TRBV6-2 or TRBV6-3 with TRBJ2-2; TRBD2 aligns across 10 bases. Germline lookup yields CDR1 MNHEY and CDR2 SVGEGT. This CDR3 has 17 amino acids. V was clipped by 0 bases and J by 5 bases; unmatched bases: 6. Written as DNA, the CDR3 is TGTGCCAGCAGTTACTCCCTAGCGGGAGTAAGGACCGGGGAGCTGTTTTTT. Translated, it gives CASSYSLAGVRTGELFF.

This chain joins TRBV29-1 and TRBJ1-1; D gene unclear. From germline, CDR1 is SQVTM and CDR2 ANQGSEA. With 5 bases removed from V and 5 bases from J, the gap between germline ends came to 15 bases. The CDR3 spans 13 residues. CDR3 bases: TGCAGCGTTAGTCTGGAGGAGGATACTGAAGCTTTCTTT. Encoded protein: CSVSLEEDTEAFF.

This clonotype was found many times. The chain joins TRBV7-9 to TRBJ2-7, with TRBD2 matching over 10 bases. The junction had 9 bases not matched to a gene; V was cut back by 5 bases and J by 2 bases. This CDR3 spans 16 amino acids. Germline loops: CDR1 SEHNR, CDR2 FQNEAQ (reference sequence). CDR3 sequence: CASSQTIGLAAYEQYF. CDR3 nucleotides: TGTGCCAGCAGCCAAACAATTGGACTAGCGGCCTACGAGCAGTACTTC. Looking up the rest from reference TRBV7-9 and TRBJ2-7 gives the full variable domain: DTGVSQNPRHKITKRGQNVTFRCDPISEHNRLYWYRQTLGQGPEFLTYFQNEAQLEKSRLLSDRFSAERPKGSFSTLEIQRTEQGDSAMYLCASSQTIGLAAYEQYFGPGTRLTVT.

This clonotype was seen a few times. The J gene is TRBJ2-2, the V gene TRBV30; weak D call: TRBD1 (5 bases). Germline lookup yields CDR1 GTSNPN and CDR2 SVGIG (reference sequence). Trimming stripped 4 bases from V and 5 bases from J, with 14 bases between. CDR3 size: 14 residues. The CDR3 loop reads CAWIGARRTGELFF. CDR3 nucleotide sequence: TGTGCCTGGATAGGGGCCCGAAGGACCGGGGAGCTGTTTTTT.

This clonotype was seen repeatedly, ten times or more. The J gene is TRBJ2-2, the V gene TRBV11-3; 10 positions agree with TRBD2. The ends lost 3 bases at V and 5 bases at J; junction bases unmatched: 6. The CDR3 covers 16 residues. Germline loops: CDR1 SGHNT, CDR2 YENEEA. CDR3 DNA: TGTGCCAGCAGCTTGGGTAGCGGGAGGAGGACCGGGGAGCTGTTTTTT. Residues: CASSLGSGRRTGELFF.

The table lists this clonotype with a few counts. The genes are TRBV10-3 and TRBJ1-1; TRBD1 is a possible D gene (5 bases). The germline CDR1 and CDR2 sequences are ENHRY and SYGVKD. V was pared by 3 bases and J by 7 bases, with 12 bases between. The CDR3 spans 13 residues. The CDR3 loop reads CAISDLGQGEAFF. CDR3 sequence (DNA): TGTGCCATCAGTGATTTGGGCCAGGGTGAAGCTTTCTTT.

The rearrangement uses TRBV15 and TRBJ2-1, with D tentatively TRBD1 or TRBD2 (6 bases each). The CDR3 length is 14 residues. Per germline, CDR1 LNHNV and CDR2 YYDKDF (reference sequence). Trimming pared 6 bases from V and 4 bases from J, leaving 13 bases between. CDR3 sequence reads: CATRGGLSYNEQFF. CDR3 DNA: TGTGCCACCAGAGGGGGGCTATCATACAATGAGCAGTTCTTC.

The V and J genes are TRBV12-3 or TRBV12-4 and TRBJ2-3; 14 nucleotides agree with TRBD2. The CDR3 is made up of 18 amino acids. Trimming at V came to 6 bases and at J to 1 base, leaving 9 bases not matched to a gene. As DNA, the CDR3 is TGTGCCAGCAGCTGGGGACTAGCGGGAGTTAGGGGCACAGATACGCAGTATTTT. Protein product: CASSWGLAGVRGTDTQYF.

This clonotype was seen repeatedly, ten times or more. The V gene is TRBV3-1, the J gene TRBJ1-5; tentatively, D is TRBD1 (6 bases). This CDR3 comprises 14 residues. The ends were cut back, 4 bases at V and 1 base at J, with 8 bases in the middle. CDR1 is LGHDT, CDR2 YNNKEL, per germline (reference sequence). This CDR3 is CASSPRGSNQPQHF. The CDR3 nucleotides read TGTGCCAGCAGCCCCAGGGGAAGCAATCAGCCCCAGCATTTT.

V is TRBV11-2 and J is TRBJ2-1; 8 bases map to TRBD1. V shed 5 bases and J 4 bases; nucleotides not matched to a gene: 7. The germline gives CDR1 SGHAT, CDR2 FQNNGV. This CDR3 contains 15 residues. The chain's CDR3 is CASSTQGAKYNEQFF. The DNA of the CDR3 is TGTGCCAGCAGCACTCAGGGGGCGAAATACAATGAGCAGTTCTTC.

There are a few counts of this clonotype. V and J are TRBV5-1 and TRBJ2-1; D is perhaps TRBD1 or TRBD2 (6 bases each). V shed 0 bases and J shed 5 bases, with 24 bases lying between them. Germline V gene data show CDR1 as SGHRS and CDR2 as YFSETQ. The CDR3 has 19 amino acids. As DNA, the CDR3 is TGCGCCAGCAGCTTGGTTTCTGAACAGGGACTCATTTATAACAATGAGCAGTTCTTC. Its protein is CASSLVSEQGLIYNNEQFF.

This clonotype came up many times. The V gene is TRBV28, the J gene TRBJ2-5; 10 positions match TRBD1. The CDR3 extends over 16 amino acids. Per the germline V gene, CDR1 is MDHEN and CDR2 is SYDVKM. Trimming took 4 bases from V and 8 from J; bases not matched to a gene: 13. DNA for the CDR3: TGTGCCAGCAGTTCGGGACAGGGGCAACTCGGGAGAACCCAGTACTTC. As protein: CASSSGQGQLGRTQYF.

This clonotype was found a few times. The V and J genes are TRBV5-5 and TRBJ2-1, with 10 nucleotides matching TRBD1. The CDR3 sequence is 15 residues long. Unmatched junction bases numbered 10, after V lost 4 bases and J lost 9 bases. The germline gives CDR1 SGHKS, CDR2 YYEKEE (reference sequence). For the CDR3, the DNA is TGTGCCAGCAGCGGATCGGGACAGGGGACCGCTGAGCAGTTCTTC. Translating it yields CASSGSGQGTAEQFF. Using reference TRBV5-5 and TRBJ2-1 for the parts outside the CDR3, the full variable domain is DAGVTQSPTHLIKTRGQQVTLRCSPISGHKSVSWYQQVLGQGPQFIFQYYEKEERGRGNFPDRFSARQFPNYSSELNVNALLLGDSALYLCASSGSGQGTAEQFFGPGTRLTVL.

This clonotype was counted many times. The chain carries TRBV20-1 and TRBJ2-3; possibly TRBD2 for D (5 bases). Germline assignment: CDR1 DFQATT and CDR2 SNEGSKA (reference sequence). Trimming stripped 7 bases from V and 4 bases from J, with 15 bases between. The CDR3 is 13 residues long. DNA for the CDR3: TGCAGTGAAAAGGGCAGCGGATCAGATACGCAGTATTTT. Translation gives CSEKGSGSDTQYF.

This clonotype came up many times. CDR3 amino acids: CATERVRRGGREAIMNTEAFF. The DNA for the CDR3 is TGTGCCACGGAGCGGGTGAGAAGGGGGGGGAGAGAGGCGATCATGAACACTGAAGCTTTCTTT. This chain links TRBV7-9 with TRBJ1-1, with D possibly matching TRBD1 (6 bases). V was pared by 10 bases and J by 0 bases, with 36 bases between. The CDR3 totals 21 residues. Germline CDR1 is SEHNR and CDR2 is FQNEAQ (reference sequence).

The gene calls are TRBV27 and TRBJ2-7, with 7 bases lining up with TRBD2. J was trimmed by 2 bases and V by 2 bases; bases with no gene match: 9. The CDR3 contains 16 residues. Germline CDR1 and CDR2: MNHEY and SMNVEV (reference sequence). CDR3 residues: CASSLDGPGGAYEQYF. The CDR3 DNA reads as TGTGCCAGCAGTTTAGACGGTCCGGGAGGCGCCTACGAGCAGTACTTC.